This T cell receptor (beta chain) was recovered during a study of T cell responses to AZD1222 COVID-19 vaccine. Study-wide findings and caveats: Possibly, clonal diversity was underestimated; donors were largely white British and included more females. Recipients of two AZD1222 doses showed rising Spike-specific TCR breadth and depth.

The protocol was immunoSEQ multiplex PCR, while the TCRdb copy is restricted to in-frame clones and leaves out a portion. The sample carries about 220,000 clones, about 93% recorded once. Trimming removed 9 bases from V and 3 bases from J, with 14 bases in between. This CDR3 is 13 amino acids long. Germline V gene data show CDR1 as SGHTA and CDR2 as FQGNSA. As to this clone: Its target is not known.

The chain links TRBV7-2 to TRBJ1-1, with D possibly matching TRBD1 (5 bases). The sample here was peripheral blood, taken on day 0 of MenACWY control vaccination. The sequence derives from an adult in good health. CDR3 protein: CARRGEPDTEAFF. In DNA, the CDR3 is TGTGCCAGACGGGGGGAACCAGACACTGAAGCTTTCTTT.